Below, 10 T cell receptor beta chains from the same sample are listed, as sequenced in a study of blood T cell repertoires in COVID-19. TCRdb's table, derived via immunoSEQ multiplex PCR, lists solely in-frame clones and lacks some. The sample contains 120,000 or so clones, about 81% of which appear only once. The sample was peripheral blood. The receptors were sampled from a woman aged 45-59 years with acute or convalescent COVID-19.

V and J are TRBV29-1 and TRBJ2-3; D perhaps matches TRBD2 (6 bases). The CDR3 totals 16 residues. V dropped 5 bases and J dropped 5 bases, with 23 bases sitting between them. Looked up from germline, CDR1 is SQVTM and CDR2 is ANQGSEA. The CDR3 bases are TGCAGCGTTTCCAGTCGGCGGCGGGATGAGGGAGATACGCAGTATTTT. Protein product: CSVSSRRRDEGDTQYF.

The DNA of the CDR3 is TGTGCCAGCAGAGGGGCAGACTCTTCCTCTGGAAACACCATATATTTT. Its protein is CASRGADSSSGNTIYF. The rearrangement joins TRBV2 to TRBJ1-3, with D perhaps matching TRBD1 (5 bases). Germline V gene data show CDR1 as SNHLY and CDR2 as FYNNEI. The CDR3 runs to 16 residues. Trimming pared 6 bases from V and 0 bases from J, leaving 15 bases between.

The chain is built from TRBV4-2 and TRBJ2-3; 10 positions match TRBD2. The CDR3 extends over 16 amino acids. The ends lost 4 bases at V and 3 bases at J; junction bases unmatched: 7. Looked up from germline, CDR1 is LGHNA and CDR2 is YNFKEQ. Here the CDR3 reads CASSLGLAERTDTQYF. CDR3 coding DNA: TGTGCCAGCAGCCTAGGACTAGCGGAGAGAACAGATACGCAGTATTTT.

The chain employs TRBV9 and TRBJ1-6, with D tentatively TRBD1 (5 bases). V was cut by 4 bases and J by 8 bases, with 13 bases left in between. Germline CDR1 is SGDLS and CDR2 is YYNGEE. CDR3 length: 14 amino acids. CDR3 sequence: CASSRSDTDSPLHF. The CDR3 DNA follows: TGTGCCAGCAGCCGATCGGACACTGATTCACCCCTCCACTTT.

The chain has TRBV7-8 and TRBJ2-1, with D uncertain. Germline V gene lookup returns CDR1 SGHVS and CDR2 FQNEAQ. V was clipped by 5 bases and J by 4 bases, with 12 bases between them. The CDR3 consists of 14 residues. The CDR3 DNA follows: TGTGCCAGCAGCCCAACTCGCTTTTACAATGAGCAGTTCTTC. This gives the protein CASSPTRFYNEQFF.

This clone was seen just once. The V and J genes are TRBV5-8 and TRBJ1-6, with D unclear. Deletions cut 1 base from V and 7 bases from J, with 9 bases between. Germline lookup yields CDR1 SGHTS and CDR2 YDEGEE. The length of the CDR3 is 14 residues. DNA of the CDR3: TGTGCCAGCAGCTTGTTTCCGGAGAATTCACCCCTCCACTTT. Translating it yields CASSLFPENSPLHF.

V gene TRBV9 combines with J gene TRBJ2-7, with a weak D call TRBD2 (6 bases). In germline, CDR1 is SGDLS, CDR2 YYNGEE. Trimming took off 0 bases at V and 1 base at J, with 14 bases between the two ends. The CDR3 extends over 16 amino acids. CDR3 in amino acids: CASSVGFAGTSYEQYF. In DNA, the CDR3 is TGTGCCAGCAGCGTAGGATTCGCGGGGACGTCCTACGAGCAGTACTTC.

The chain couples TRBV29-1 to TRBJ2-7, with unresolved D. Germline values: CDR1 SQVTM, CDR2 ANQGSEA. The CDR3 spans 14 residues. The V gene lost 4 bases and the J gene lost 0 bases, with 13 bases spanning the gap. CDR3 protein: CSVGGSRFSYEQYF. The DNA of the CDR3 is TGCAGCGTTGGTGGGTCCAGGTTCTCCTACGAGCAGTACTTC.

The sample holds one count of this clone. The chain carries TRBV24-1 and TRBJ2-7; possible D gene TRBD1, 6 bases. The germline V gene has CDR1 KGHDR and CDR2 SFDVKD. CDR3 length: 11 residues. V lost 7 bases and J lost 6, with 9 bases in between. The CDR3 coding sequence is TGTGCCACCAGGCAAGGGGGCGAGCAGTACTTC. Protein product: CATRQGGEQYF.

The rearrangement uses TRBV15 and TRBJ2-1; 9 bases line up with TRBD1. The CDR3 is made up of 18 amino acids. The J segment lost 4 bases and the V segment lost 4 bases, leaving 14 bases of the junction unmatched. Germline lookup yields CDR1 LNHNV and CDR2 YYDKDF (reference sequence). Here the CDR3 DNA reads TGTGCCACCAGCACCTCTCCAGAACCGGGACAGGGTTACAATGAGCAGTTCTTC. It specifies CATSTSPEPGQGYNEQFF.